These 14 T cell receptor beta chains came from one sample sequenced in a study of cytomegalovirus exposure and HLA in healthy donors. The assay was immunoSEQ multiplex PCR, and TCRdb's table has in-frame clones only and misses some. In the table there are approximately 220,000 clones, over 80% of which are singletons. Sequenced sample: PBMCs. These receptors all come from a woman in her thirties in good health and CMV-seropositive.

The CDR3 coding sequence is TGTGCCAGTAGTAGGTCCGCCTTCTCCTACAATGAGCAGTTCTTC. Translating gives CASSRSAFSYNEQFF. The rearrangement joins TRBV19 to TRBJ2-1; D ambiguous. CDR1 is LNHDA, CDR2 SQIVND, per germline (reference sequence). V was pared by 4 bases and J by 0 bases, with 10 bases between. This CDR3 has 15 amino acids.

The CDR3 spells CASSLAGPGTGTYEQYF. Written as DNA, the CDR3 is TGTGCCAGCAGCTTAGCGGGCCCCGGGACAGGGACCTACGAGCAGTACTTC. This rearrangement joins TRBV7-6 to TRBJ2-7; 9 positions agree with TRBD1. Losses at the gene ends were 0 bases for V and 2 bases for J; bases not matched to a gene: 8. Germline values: CDR1 SGHVS, CDR2 FNYEAQ. The CDR3 runs 17 residues.

V gene TRBV7-2 combines with J gene TRBJ2-7; D remains ambiguous. This CDR3 has 15 residues. V was clipped by 2 bases and J by 3 bases, with 14 bases between them. CDR1 is SGHTA, CDR2 FQGNSA, per germline. The CDR3 loop reads CASSLRWPPLYEQYF. The CDR3 bases are TGTGCCAGCAGCTTAAGGTGGCCCCCCCTCTACGAGCAGTACTTC.

The chain is built from TRBV2 and TRBJ2-7, with D perhaps matching TRBD1 (7 bases). The CDR3 totals 15 residues. Germline CDR1 SNHLY, CDR2 FYNNEI. V lost 4 bases, J lost 3 bases, and 16 bases lay in between. CDR3 in DNA: TGTGCCAGCAGTGGATTGAGACAGGGAGGCTACGAGCAGTACTTC. Translating gives CASSGLRQGGYEQYF.

CDR3 DNA: TGTGCCAGCAGCTTAGCAGACCGACCTACCGAAAAACTGTTTTTT. It translates to CASSLADRPTEKLFF. The rearrangement joins TRBV11-2 to TRBJ1-4; D unresolved. The germline CDR1 and CDR2 sequences are SGHAT and FQNNGV. The V gene lost 1 base and the J gene lost 8 bases, with 14 bases spanning the gap. The CDR3 is 15 residues long.

Only one count was recorded for this clone. J is TRBJ2-5 and V is TRBV6-1; weak D call: TRBD2 (5 bases). Trimming shortened V by 3 bases and J by 1 base, and 12 bases separated the two germline ends. The CDR3 is 15 residues long. Germline assignment: CDR1 MNHNS and CDR2 SASEGT. Written as DNA, the CDR3 is TGTGCCAGCAGTGACTCGGGGTTTGGCCAAGAGACCCAGTACTTC. Encoded protein: CASSDSGFGQETQYF.

The chain combines TRBV6-5 with TRBJ2-2; perhaps TRBD2 as D (5 bases). With 6 bases removed from V and 8 bases from J, the gap between germline ends came to 16 bases. Germline CDR1 reads MNHEY; CDR2 reads SVGAGI. The CDR3 is made up of 14 amino acids. CDR3 sequence reads: CASRRALATGELFF. The CDR3 DNA reads as TGTGCCAGCAGGCGGGCCTTAGCAACTGGGGAGCTGTTTTTT.

This clone was counted once. J is TRBJ2-3 and V is TRBV28, with TRBD2 as a possible D gene (5 bases). The CDR3 is 14 residues long. V dropped 3 bases and J dropped 5 bases, with 12 bases sitting between them. Germline values: CDR1 MDHEN, CDR2 SYDVKM. In DNA form, the CDR3 reads TGTGCCAGCAGTTTTCGCCGGGGTGGAGATACGCAGTATTTT. This encodes CASSFRRGGDTQYF.

V usage is TRBV5-1 and J usage is TRBJ2-1; 14 bases map to TRBD2. This CDR3 has 17 residues. Germline values: CDR1 SGHRS, CDR2 YFSETQ. V gave up 3 bases and J gave up 7 bases; unmatched junction bases: 9. CDR3 coding DNA: TGCGCCAGCAGCTCTATGACTAGCGGGAGGGCCATGAATGAGCAGTTCTTC. Amino acid sequence: CASSSMTSGRAMNEQFF.

The chain employs TRBV7-2 and TRBJ2-1; D unresolved. Germline assignment: CDR1 SGHTA and CDR2 FQGNSA. The CDR3 extends over 11 amino acids. V was trimmed by 1 base and J by 7 bases, leaving 2 bases between them. CDR3 DNA: TGTGCCAGCAGCTTAGTTAATGAGCAGTTCTTC. This gives the protein CASSLVNEQFF.

This clone was counted only a few times. The chain couples TRBV4-2 to TRBJ2-7, with unresolved D. The CDR3 consists of 16 residues. Trimming cost V 3 bases and J 1 base, with 16 bases left between them. Germline CDR1 reads LGHNA; CDR2 reads YNFKEQ. CDR3 protein: CASSHPSRPISYEQYF. Written as DNA, the CDR3 is TGTGCCAGCAGCCATCCCTCTAGACCGATATCCTACGAGCAGTACTTC.

The chain uses TRBV5-1 and TRBJ1-2, with TRBD1 matching over 9 bases. Germline values: CDR1 SGHRS, CDR2 YFSETQ. J was trimmed by 5 bases and V by 2 bases; bases with no gene match: 4. The CDR3 has 14 amino acids. This CDR3 is CASSFTGTGYGYTF. The CDR3 DNA is TGCGCCAGCAGCTTCACCGGGACAGGGTATGGCTACACCTTC.

CDR3 nucleotide sequence: TGTGCCAGCCTTAGGGGGGGGGCGGCTTTCTTT. Translating it yields CASLRGGAAFF. The rearrangement joins TRBV6-5 to TRBJ1-1, with a tentative D call TRBD1 (6 bases). Germline V gives CDR1 MNHEY, CDR2 SVGAGI. V was cut by 8 bases and J by 11 bases, with 15 bases left in between. This CDR3 comprises 11 residues.

This chain joins TRBV30 and TRBJ1-2, with TRBD1 matching over 7 bases. Germline V CDR1 and CDR2: GTSNPN, SVGIG (reference sequence). This CDR3 contains 12 residues. V shed 8 bases and J 5 bases; nucleotides not matched to a gene: 8. CDR3 loop: CAQGEAGYGYTF. The CDR3 DNA reads as TGTGCCCAGGGGGAGGCAGGGTATGGCTACACCTTC.